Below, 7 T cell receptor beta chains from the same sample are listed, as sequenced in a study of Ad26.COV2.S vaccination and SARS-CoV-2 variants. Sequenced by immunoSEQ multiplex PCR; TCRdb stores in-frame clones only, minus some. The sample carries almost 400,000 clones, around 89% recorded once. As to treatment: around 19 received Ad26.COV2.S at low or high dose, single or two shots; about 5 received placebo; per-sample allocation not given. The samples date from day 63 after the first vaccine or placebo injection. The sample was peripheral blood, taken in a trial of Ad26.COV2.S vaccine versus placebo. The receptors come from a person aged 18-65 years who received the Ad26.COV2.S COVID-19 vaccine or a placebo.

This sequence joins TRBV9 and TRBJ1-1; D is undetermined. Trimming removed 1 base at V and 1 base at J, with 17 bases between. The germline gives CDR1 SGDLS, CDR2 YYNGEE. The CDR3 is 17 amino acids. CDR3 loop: CASSVSGSGWENTEAFF. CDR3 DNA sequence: TGTGCCAGCAGCGTATCTGGAAGCGGGTGGGAGAACACTGAAGCTTTCTTT. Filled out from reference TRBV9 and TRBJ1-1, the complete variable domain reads DSGVTQTPKHLITATGQRVTLRCSPRSGDLSVYWYQQSLDQGLQFLIQYYNGEERAKGNILERFSAQQFPDLHSELNLSSLELGDSALYFCASSVSGSGWENTEAFFGQGTRLTVV.

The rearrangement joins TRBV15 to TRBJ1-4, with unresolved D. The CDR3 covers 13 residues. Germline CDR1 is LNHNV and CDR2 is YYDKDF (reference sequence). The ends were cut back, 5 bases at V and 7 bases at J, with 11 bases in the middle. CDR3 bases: TGTGCCACCAGCGCTAGGGATGGTGAAAAACTGTTTTTT. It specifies CATSARDGEKLFF.

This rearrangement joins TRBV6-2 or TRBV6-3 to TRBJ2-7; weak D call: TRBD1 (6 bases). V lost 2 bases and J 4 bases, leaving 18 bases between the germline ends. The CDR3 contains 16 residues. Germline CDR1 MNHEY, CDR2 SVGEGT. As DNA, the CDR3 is TGTGCCAGCAGTTACGCGGCAGGGGCGATCGGATACGAGCAGTACTTC. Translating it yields CASSYAAGAIGYEQYF.

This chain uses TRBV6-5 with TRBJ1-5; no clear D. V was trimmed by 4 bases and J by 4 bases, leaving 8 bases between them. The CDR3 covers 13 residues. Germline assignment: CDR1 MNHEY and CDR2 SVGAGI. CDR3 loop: CASSLLGNQPQHF. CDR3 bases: TGTGCCAGCAGTTTGCTGGGAAATCAGCCCCAGCATTTT.

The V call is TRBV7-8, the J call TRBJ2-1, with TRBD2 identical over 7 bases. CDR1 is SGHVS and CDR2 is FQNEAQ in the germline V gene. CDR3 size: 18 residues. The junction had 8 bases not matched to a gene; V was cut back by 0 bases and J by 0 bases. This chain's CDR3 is CASSLAGDPSGSYNEQFF. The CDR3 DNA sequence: TGTGCCAGCAGCTTAGCGGGGGATCCTAGCGGCTCCTACAATGAGCAGTTCTTC.

DNA of the CDR3: TGTGCCAGCAGTGAACCGGGTCCGCAGTTAACCCAGTACTTC. Translating gives CASSEPGPQLTQYF. This chain joins TRBV6-1 and TRBJ2-5; D is ambiguous. The CDR3 spans 14 residues. Trimming shortened V by 2 bases and J by 8 bases, and 15 bases separated the two germline ends. The germline V gene encodes CDR1 MNHNS and CDR2 SASEGT.

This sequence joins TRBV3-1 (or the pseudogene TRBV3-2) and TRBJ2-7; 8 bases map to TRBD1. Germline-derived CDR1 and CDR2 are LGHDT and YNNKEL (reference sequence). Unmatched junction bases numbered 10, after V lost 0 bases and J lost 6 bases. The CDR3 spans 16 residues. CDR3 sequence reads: CASSQDSGQGLREQYF. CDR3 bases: TGTGCCAGCAGCCAAGATTCAGGACAGGGACTTCGCGAGCAGTACTTC.